This TCR beta chain was observed in a study of T cell repertoires in cytomegalovirus infection. Each CDR3 protein gets one entry after TCRdb re-called the reads with MiXCR. The repertoire consists of hundreds of thousands of distinct CDR3 sequences, with approximately 24% occurring once and the leading ten covering 8%. The specimen sequenced was CD8+ T cells from PBMCs. This TCR was sampled from a human donor in good health (CMV status not recorded). Some clones in this sample may be carry-over from other donors' samples.

The CDR3 DNA follows: TGTGCCAGCAGCTTTGCGGCGGGGGAGGTCACCGGGGAGCTGTTTTTT. Its translation is CASSFAAGEVTGELFF. The V gene is TRBV7-3, the J gene TRBJ2-2; 7 bases align to TRBD2. CDR1 is SGHTA and CDR2 is FQGTGA in the germline V gene. The CDR3 extends over 16 amino acids. After removal of 3 bases from V and 4 bases from J, the junction contained 8 bases not matched to a gene.